This T cell receptor beta chain appears in the sequencing data of a study of shared clonotypes between healthy human individuals. General study findings and limits: Among the subsets, naive ones generally showed larger estimated richness than memory ones.

An assay was performed, and its level was deep. Replicate PCRs for sorted subsets used around 200 ng DNA; this equaled around 28,000 T cell genomes. Clones were read by immunoSEQ multiplex PCR, and TCRdb kept only the in-frame ones, dropping some. The data hold 1.4 million or so clones, with roughly 98.5% observed a single time. Investigators divided CD4+ cells into CD45RA+ naive and CD45RA-negative memory subsets. To note about this clone: Antigen specificity is unknown.

From germline, CDR1 is SGHTA and CDR2 FQGTGA. The V end lost 1 base, the J end lost 4 bases, and 9 bases lay between the germline ends. This CDR3 has 14 residues. The source of this sequence is a man under 40 in good health. The V gene is TRBV7-3, the J gene TRBJ2-3; no firm D call. The sequencing sample was made of naive CD4+ T cells sorted from blood. Regarding subset: CD45RA+ positively selected. In nucleotides, the CDR3 is TGTGCCAGCAGCTTAAACTCGAAATCAGATACGCAGTATTTT. The encoded protein is CASSLNSKSDTQYF.